This T cell receptor (beta chain) was identified in a study of Graves' ophthalmopathy and Graves' hyperthyroidism. Study-level background: Peripheral blood was gathered at the point of initial diagnosis, before any treatment started. Findings and caveats of the study: The model achieved 70.59% sensitivity and less than 75% specificity for ophthalmopathy progression. Among thyroid clonotypes expanded above 0.001 frequency, most also appeared in blood.

Looked up from germline, CDR1 is SGHNT and CDR2 is YYREEE (reference sequence). The length of the CDR3 is 13 residues. Trimming removed 4 bases at V and 6 bases at J, with 13 bases between. This clonotype was picked up one time. The antigen is unknown. Transcripts of RNA were the source for amplifying TCR beta CDR3 regions. HTBI primers served in a first-round RT-PCR, which a second-round multiplex PCR followed. MiXCR, applied by TCRdb to the multiplex PCR reads, yields one record per CDR3 protein. Of approximately 700,000 distinct CDR3 sequences listed, approximately 40% are singletons. Presentation of ophthalmopathy in the donors involved moderate-to-severe activity, CAS ≥3, NOSPECS ≥4 and a duration under 3 months.

This sequence joins TRBV5-4 and TRBJ1-2; the D is unclear. The specimen sequenced was peripheral blood. The origin of this receptor is an adult man with Graves' ophthalmopathy. The chain's CDR3 is CASSQSQVNGYTF. The CDR3 region has the DNA TGTGCCAGCAGCCAGTCCCAGGTGAATGGCTACACCTTC.